This T cell receptor (beta chain) appears in the sequencing data of a study of shared clonotypes between healthy human individuals. In the original processing: Junction-only immunoSEQ sequences carried no quality scores, so filtering differed. TCRdb's copy holds only in-frame clones and misses some; the assay was immunoSEQ multiplex PCR. V and J calls plus clone size are reproduced from that table; the DNA served to infer D and trimming. In the table there are 470,000 or so clones, approximately 78% of which are singletons. CDR3 size: 12 residues. Trimming shortened V by 3 bases and J by 11 bases, and 10 bases separated the two germline ends. The germline CDR1 and CDR2 sequences are MNHEY and SMNVEV (reference sequence). This clone was detected once. Its antigen remains unidentified. Donors were healthy HIV-negative adults without recently reported acute infections or vaccinations. Whole-study results and caveats: Investigators collected only blood, and repertoires in tissues likely differ.

This sequence originates from a woman aged 40 to 50 in good health. Some clones in this sample may be carry-over from other donors' samples. The chain links TRBV27 to TRBJ1-4; D call uncertain. Specimen: PBMCs. CDR3 residues: CASSFSRGKLFF. DNA of the CDR3: TGTGCCAGCAGTTTTTCTCGGGGTAAACTGTTTTTT. Together with reference TRBV27 and TRBJ1-4, the CDR3 gives the full variable domain: EAQVTQNPRYLITVTGKKLTVTCSQNMNHEYMSWYRQDPGLGLRQIYYSMNVEVTDKGDVPEGYKVSRKEKRNFPLILESPSPNQTSLYFCASSFSRGKLFFGSGTQLSVL.